This entry lists 15 T cell receptor beta chains sequenced from one sample in a study of T cell repertoires in cytomegalovirus infection. TCRdb re-derived calls from the reads in MiXCR, one entry per CDR3 protein. Of about 360,000 distinct CDR3 sequences in the sample, about a sixth were seen once. Sample: PBMCs. All receptors derive from a human donor in good health (CMV status not recorded). Some clones in this sample may be carry-over from other donors' samples.

The J gene is TRBJ2-7, the V gene TRBV18; TRBD1 or TRBD2 may be the D gene (5 bases each). This CDR3 comprises 13 residues. Germline V gene data show CDR1 as KGHSH and CDR2 as LQKENI. Trimming pared 3 bases from V and 3 bases from J, leaving 9 bases between. The CDR3 spells CASSPGERYEQYF. The CDR3 bases are TGTGCCAGCTCACCGGGGGAACGCTACGAGCAGTACTTC.

This clonotype appeared a few times. The CDR3 loop reads CASSHLAGDNNEQFF. The CDR3 coding sequence is TGTGCCAGCAGCCACCTAGCGGGAGATAACAATGAGCAGTTCTTC. The chain uses TRBV14 and TRBJ2-1; 10 bases map to TRBD2. The CDR3 length is 15 residues. Germline trimming cut 3 bases from V and 5 bases from J; bases unmatched to any gene: 4. Germline assignment: CDR1 SGHDN and CDR2 FVKESK.

This clonotype was observed at least ten times. V and J are TRBV7-2 and TRBJ2-5, with D perhaps TRBD1 (6 bases). The germline CDR1 and CDR2 sequences are SGHTA and FQGNSA. CDR3 size: 14 residues. Trimming took off 0 bases at V and 5 bases at J, with 10 bases between the two ends. This CDR3 reads CASSLAAGVETQYF. The CDR3 nucleotides are TGTGCCAGCAGCTTAGCCGCAGGGGTGGAGACCCAGTACTTC.

Ten or more counts support this clonotype. The gene calls are TRBV12-3 or TRBV12-4 and TRBJ1-6, with D maybe TRBD1 (5 bases). V lost 8 bases to trimming and J lost 7 bases, with 12 bases between them. The CDR3 covers 13 residues. The CDR3 DNA is TGTGCCAGCCACCCCGGGGGAAATTCACCCCTCCACTTT. Its translation: CASHPGGNSPLHF.

This clonotype was seen more than once but under ten times. The V gene is TRBV4-1, the J gene TRBJ1-4, with D maybe TRBD1 (6 bases). In germline, CDR1 is MGHRA, CDR2 YSYEKL. The CDR3 totals 15 residues. Trimming took 1 base from V and 2 from J, leaving 8 bases between them. Here the CDR3 DNA reads TGCGCCAGCAGCCAAGGGGGGGGCACTAATGAAAAACTGTTTTTT. It translates to CASSQGGGTNEKLFF.

This clonotype was recorded at least ten times. The chain links TRBV6-5 to TRBJ1-2, with D hard to call. Trimming shortened V by 5 bases and J by 5 bases, and 9 bases separated the two germline ends. Germline CDR1 is MNHEY and CDR2 is SVGAGI. The CDR3 extends over 12 amino acids. CDR3 region: CASSPGPYGYTF. CDR3 nucleotides: TGTGCCAGCAGTCCCGGGCCTTATGGCTACACCTTC.

This clonotype has just one count. This rearrangement joins TRBV7-9 to TRBJ1-2, with D unresolved. Germline V CDR1 and CDR2: SEHNR, FQNEAQ (reference sequence). Trimming left V 1 base short and J 8 bases short, with 11 bases between. This CDR3 has 13 residues. This CDR3 is CASSLGRQSGYTF. The CDR3 region has the DNA TGTGCCAGCAGCTTAGGGCGGCAGAGCGGCTACACCTTC.

The rearrangement joins TRBV18 to TRBJ2-7; the D gene could be TRBD1 or TRBD2 (5 bases each). CDR1 is KGHSH and CDR2 is LQKENI in the germline V gene. V was pared by 3 bases and J by 7 bases, with 16 bases between. CDR3 size: 14 residues. The CDR3 loop is CASSPARDLGEQYF. CDR3 DNA: TGTGCCAGCTCACCCGCCCGGGACCTAGGGGAGCAGTACTTC.

This clonotype was counted ten times or more. The gene calls are TRBV7-9 and TRBJ1-4, with a possible D match to TRBD1 (6 bases). There are 12 residues in the CDR3. Trimming removed 2 bases at V and 11 bases at J, with 9 bases between. Per the germline V gene, CDR1 is SEHNR and CDR2 is FQNEAQ (reference sequence). CDR3 nucleotides: TGTGCCAGCAGCTTACAGGGGAGGAAACTGTTTTTT. It codes for CASSLQGRKLFF.

The chain links TRBV6-6 to TRBJ1-2, with D unclear. The germline gives CDR1 MNHNY, CDR2 SVGAGI (reference sequence). V gave up 5 bases and J gave up 7 bases, with 14 bases separating them. CDR3 length: 13 amino acids. The CDR3 DNA is TGTGCCAGCAGTCCTTCCCCCGAGGGTGGCTACACCTTC. This translates into CASSPSPEGGYTF.

The chain is built from TRBV14 and TRBJ2-3; D is unresolved. The germline V gene has CDR1 SGHDN and CDR2 FVKESK. Trimming stripped 5 bases from V and 2 bases from J, with 11 bases between. This CDR3 is built from 14 residues. CDR3 amino acids: CASSDGRLTDTQYF. CDR3 coding DNA: TGTGCCAGCAGCGACGGAAGACTCACAGATACGCAGTATTTT.

This chain connects TRBV7-2 to TRBJ2-7; TRBD1 agrees at 8 bases. Per germline, CDR1 SGHTA and CDR2 FQGNSA. The CDR3 is 12 residues long. V gave up 6 bases and J gave up 6 bases; unmatched junction bases: 4. Here the CDR3 DNA reads TGTGCCAGCAGACGACAGGGGCCCGAGCAGTACTTC. This encodes CASRRQGPEQYF.

This chain joins TRBV28 and TRBJ2-5; D not resolved. This CDR3 has 11 amino acids. Germline assignment: CDR1 MDHEN and CDR2 SYDVKM. CDR3 in DNA: TGTGCAATACAGTCGTTAGAGACCCAGTACTTC. Its translation: CAIQSLETQYF.

The chain is built from TRBV12-3 or TRBV12-4 and TRBJ2-7, with D possibly TRBD1 on 5 matching bases. Between the trimmed V and J ends, which lost 2 bases and 2 bases, there was a span of 7 bases. CDR3 length: 13 residues. CDR3 nucleotides: TGTGCCAGCAGTTTAAAAGGGGCCTACGAGCAGTACTTC. Its translation is CASSLKGAYEQYF.

This chain joins TRBV28 and TRBJ2-5; TRBD1 matches 7 bases. There are 15 residues in the CDR3. The V segment lost 3 bases and the J segment 2 bases; nucleotides outside the gene matches: 6. CDR1 is MDHEN and CDR2 is SYDVKM in the germline V gene. The CDR3 is CASSFLPGQQETQYF. The CDR3 nucleotides read TGTGCCAGCAGTTTTCTTCCGGGACAGCAAGAGACCCAGTACTTC.